Given below is one T cell receptor beta chain in context. Its specificity is unknown. Produced via immunoSEQ multiplex PCR; TCRdb's table is partial and in-frame only. This table holds roughly 52,000 clones, approximately 81% found once. The CDR3 covers 12 residues. From germline, CDR1 is SGDLS and CDR2 YYNGEE. Trimming shortened V by 2 bases and J by 7 bases, and 4 bases separated the two germline ends. This sample was included in a study of a mutant IDH1 vaccine in newly diagnosed glioma. For the study at large: Commencement of vaccination occurred 4-6 weeks following radiotherapy alone, or concurrently with temozolomide cycles.

As to time point: week 35, safety follow-up. The content of each vaccine dose was 300 ug of mutant IDH1 20-mer peptide, and topical imiquimod accompanied it. Regarding the study as a whole: Vaccination elicited immune responses in roughly 93% of patients.

The sequence came from a woman in her late teens or twenties with glioma. The chain uses TRBV9 and TRBJ1-6; no reliable D call. The sample here was PBMCs, taken from a glioma patient whose treatment included an IDH1 peptide vaccine. DNA of the CDR3: TGTGCCAGCAGCGTTAAGAATTCACCCCTCCACTTT. Protein: CASSVKNSPLHF.